The entry below describes one T cell receptor (beta chain). What it binds is unknown. This sample was taken from a study of cytomegalovirus exposure and HLA in healthy donors. Study conclusions and caveats: Among TCR beta chains, those listed as cytomegalovirus-associated numbered around 180. Per a later analysis, roughly 17,000 TCR beta sequences showed association with HLA alleles at 0.05 false discovery rate.

The PCR made use of 60 Vbeta and 13 Jbeta primers. Original analysis: Unique TCR beta chains numbered roughly 80 million in a later analysis, with around 12 million shared. Some clones are missing from TCRdb's copy, which holds only in-frame ones; the method was immunoSEQ multiplex PCR. Clone size and V and J calls were adopted from that table, with D and trimming inferred from the DNA. This sample has approximately 130,000 clones, with roughly four fifths found just once. This clonotype was obtained from a middle-aged woman in good health and CMV-seropositive. Material for sequencing was PBMCs.

The CDR3 reads CASSEIPQGVEQYF. The DNA of the CDR3 is TGTGCCAGCAGTGAGATTCCCCAGGGGGTCGAGCAGTACTTC. The V gene is TRBV2, the J gene TRBJ2-7; 7 nucleotides line up with TRBD1. This CDR3 has 14 residues. Germline V gene sequence: CDR1 SNHLY, CDR2 FYNNEI. After removal of 3 bases from V and 6 bases from J, the junction contained 8 bases not matched to a gene.